This is a list of T cell receptor beta chains from one sample in a study of human T cells and chemical hapten exposure. TCRdb called the reads again in MiXCR, with one record for every CDR3 protein. Of more than 100,000 distinct CDR3 sequences listed, approximately 9.3% are singletons. Sequenced input: whole blood. Receptors originate from a human donor in good health. Some clones in this sample may be carry-over from other donors' samples. Both conserved end residues are part of each CDR3. Fields, in order: V gene, J gene, D gene, CDR3 protein. The D gene is left open where the match is weak.

TRBV28	TRBJ2-7	TRBD2	CAVAGWGTYEQYF
TRBV6-2/TRBV6-3	TRBJ2-1	-	CASSNGGSYNEQFF
TRBV6-5	TRBJ1-1	TRBD1	CASSYLRGQGNTEAFF
TRBV5-4	TRBJ2-1	TRBD2	CASSLIVLAGGYNEQFF
TRBV4-2	TRBJ2-5	-	CASSQGPQAGETQYF
TRBV29-1	TRBJ2-7	-	CSVEQGAYEQYF
TRBV20-1	TRBJ2-1	-	CSASPGTRSYNEQFF
TRBV6-5	TRBJ2-7	TRBD2	CASSPLAGEREQYF
TRBV10-3	TRBJ1-5	TRBD1	CAIRSGDRGNQPQHF
TRBV20-1	TRBJ2-2	TRBD2	CSARVPGRPNTGELFF
TRBV5-1	TRBJ1-4	TRBD1	CASSLRGQALSNEKLFF
TRBV5-4	TRBJ2-5	-	CASSFRDFQETQYF
TRBV12-3/TRBV12-4	TRBJ1-6	-	CASILVGQGNSPLHF
TRBV18	TRBJ2-3	-	CASSPGPDTQYF
TRBV4-3	TRBJ2-7	-	CASSQGAGEQYF
TRBV20-1	TRBJ2-7	-	CSARAVGSYEQYF
TRBV7-2	TRBJ1-2	TRBD1	CASSLAETGGIFYGYTF
TRBV6-5	TRBJ1-2	-	CASSYSQTVNYGYTF
TRBV6-5	TRBJ1-5	-	CASWGGGNQPQHF
TRBV25-1	TRBJ1-6	-	CASSESSGDNSPLHF
TRBV5-1	TRBJ1-1	-	CASSLVARTEAFF
TRBV4-2	TRBJ2-2	-	CASSPGPQNTGELFF
TRBV6-5	TRBJ2-7	-	CASSRPGVPYEQYF
TRBV2	TRBJ2-1	-	CASSETSPSSYNEQFF
TRBV20-1	TRBJ2-3	TRBD2	CSARDRLAGYTDTQYF
TRBV11-2	TRBJ1-1	-	CASSRQVEAFF
TRBV4-3	TRBJ1-2	-	CASSQEARGQRNYGYTF
TRBV25-1	TRBJ2-5	-	CASSVLTRLETQYF
TRBV4-3	TRBJ1-4	-	CASSQKGGAFDDEKLFF
TRBV5-8	TRBJ1-5	-	CASSKRGAGGNQPQHF
TRBV4-1	TRBJ2-4	TRBD2	CASSHPGGSGRAKNIQYF
TRBV5-4	TRBJ2-5	TRBD2	CASSLGRRSGGGETQYF
TRBV29-1	TRBJ2-3	-	CSVDRRGLWTDTQYF